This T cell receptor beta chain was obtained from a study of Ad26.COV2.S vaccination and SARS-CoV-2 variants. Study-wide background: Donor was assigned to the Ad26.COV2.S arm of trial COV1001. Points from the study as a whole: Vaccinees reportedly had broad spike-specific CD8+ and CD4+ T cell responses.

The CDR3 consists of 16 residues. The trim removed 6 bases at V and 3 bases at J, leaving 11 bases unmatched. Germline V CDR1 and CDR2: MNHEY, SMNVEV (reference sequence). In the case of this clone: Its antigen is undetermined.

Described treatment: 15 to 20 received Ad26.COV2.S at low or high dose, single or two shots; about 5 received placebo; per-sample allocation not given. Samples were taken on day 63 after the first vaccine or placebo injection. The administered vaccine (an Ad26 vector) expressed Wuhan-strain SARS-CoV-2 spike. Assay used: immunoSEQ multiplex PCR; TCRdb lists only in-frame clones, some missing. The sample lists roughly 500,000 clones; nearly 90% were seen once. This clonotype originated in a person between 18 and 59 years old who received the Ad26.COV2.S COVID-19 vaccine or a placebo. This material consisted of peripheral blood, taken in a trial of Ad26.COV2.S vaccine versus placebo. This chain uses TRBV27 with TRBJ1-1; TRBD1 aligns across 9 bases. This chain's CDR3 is CASRGTGGPWDTEAFF. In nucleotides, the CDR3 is TGTGCCAGCAGGGGAACAGGGGGCCCGTGGGACACTGAAGCTTTCTTT.